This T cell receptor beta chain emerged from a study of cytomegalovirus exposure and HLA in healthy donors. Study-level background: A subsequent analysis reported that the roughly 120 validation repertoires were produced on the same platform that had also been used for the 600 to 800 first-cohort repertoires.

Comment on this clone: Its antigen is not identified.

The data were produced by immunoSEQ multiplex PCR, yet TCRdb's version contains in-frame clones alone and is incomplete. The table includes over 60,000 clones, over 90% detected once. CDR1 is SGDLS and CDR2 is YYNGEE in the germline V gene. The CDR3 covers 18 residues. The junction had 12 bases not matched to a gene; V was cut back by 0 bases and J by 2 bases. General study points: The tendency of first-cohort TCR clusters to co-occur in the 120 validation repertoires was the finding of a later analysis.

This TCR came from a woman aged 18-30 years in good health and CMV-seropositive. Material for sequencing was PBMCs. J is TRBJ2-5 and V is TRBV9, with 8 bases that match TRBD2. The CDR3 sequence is CASSVAVSGIAGQETQYF. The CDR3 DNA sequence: TGTGCCAGCAGCGTAGCAGTTAGCGGGATCGCGGGTCAAGAGACCCAGTACTTC.